The subject of this entry is one T cell receptor beta chain. The CDR3 is made up of 13 amino acids. Between the trimmed V and J ends, which lost 5 bases and 0 bases, there was a span of 8 bases. In germline, CDR1 is SGHDT, CDR2 YYEEEE. These data come from a study of blood T cell repertoires in COVID-19. Study-level information: Acute and convalescent COVID-19 specimens originated in the United States, Italy and Spain.

Only in-frame clones appear in the TCRdb table, and some are missing; sequencing was by immunoSEQ multiplex PCR. Of about 74,000 clones listed, roughly 91% are singletons. Material for sequencing was peripheral blood. This sequence joins TRBV5-6 and TRBJ1-2; tentative D call: TRBD1 (6 bases). The source of this sequence is an elderly woman with active or convalescent COVID-19. The CDR3 region has the DNA TGTGCCAGCAGACAGGGCCCTAACTATGGCTACACCTTC. Translated, it gives CASRQGPNYGYTF.